These T cell receptor beta chains were read from a single sample in a study of tumor-infiltrating lymphocytes in primary liver carcinoma. TCRdb redid the calling of the multiplex PCR reads with MiXCR, one entry per CDR3 protein. The table records around 170,000 distinct CDR3 sequences, around 60% of them present only once. The material sequenced was peripheral blood. Receptors originate from a man aged 40-50 years with primary liver carcinoma and hepatitis B virus infection. Each CDR3 is given with its conserved first and last residue. A D gene is named only where the DNA matches it firmly. A clone size is listed for some rows: how often the clone was seen (once, few, many), or a class if it is expanded.

CDR3nt	CDR3aa	d_gene	abundance	v_gene	j_gene
TGCAGCGTGATATCCCCCGGGACAGGGGCCTACGAGCAGTACTTC	CSVISPGTGAYEQYF	TRBD1	-	TRBV29-1	TRBJ2-7
TGCAGCGGGTTAACAGGGAAGATATTCTTC	CSGLTGKIFF	-	-	TRBV29-1	TRBJ2-1
TGTGCCAGCAGCTTAGGCCCCGGGAACACTGAAGCTTTCTTT	CASSLGPGNTEAFF	-	-	TRBV11-2	TRBJ1-1
TGTGCCAGCAGTTACTATAACTCCTACAATGAGCAGTTCTTC	CASSYYNSYNEQFF	-	-	TRBV6-2/TRBV6-3	TRBJ2-1
TGTGCCAGCAGCCAGAGCTGGGGCTCTGGGGCCAACGTCCTGACTTTC	CASSQSWGSGANVLTF	-	-	TRBV4-2	TRBJ2-6
TGTGCCAGCAGCTTGACTAGCGGAAACACAGATACGCGGTATTTT	CASSLTSGNTDTRYF	TRBD2	-	TRBV11-2	TRBJ2-3
TGTGCCAACACCCCGACCCACGGGTCTGCCGGGGAGCTGTTATTT	CANTPTHGSAGELLF	-	-	TRBV11-2	TRBJ2-2
TGCGCCAGCAGTAAGGTCGGCTCTGGAAACACCATATATTTT	CASSKVGSGNTIYF	-	-	TRBV4-1	TRBJ1-3
TGCGCCAGCAGCAGAAGACCAGGGTCCGGGGCCAACGTCCTGACTTTC	CASSRRPGSGANVLTF	-	-	TRBV5-1	TRBJ2-6
TGCGCCAGCAGCCAAGAACAGGGGGCCGAGACCCAGTACTTC	CASSQEQGAETQYF	TRBD1	few	TRBV4-1	TRBJ2-5
TGTGCCAGCAGTTTTTCAGGGAAAGAGCCCCAGCATTTT	CASSFSGKEPQHF	-	many	TRBV6-6	TRBJ1-5
TGTGCCAGCAGCCGCCGTGATTTTAGCTCCTACAATGAGCAGTTCTTC	CASSRRDFSSYNEQFF	-	many	TRBV11-1	TRBJ2-1
TGCGCCAGCAGCCAAGGGACCCGGAAGCATAATTCACCCCTCCACTTT	CASSQGTRKHNSPLHF	-	few	TRBV4-1	TRBJ1-6
TGTGCCAGCAGCTTACCTAGCCAAGATACGCAGTATTTT	CASSLPSQDTQYF	-	-	TRBV13	TRBJ2-3
TGTGCCAGTAGTATAGATAAAAGGAACACTGAAGCTTTCTTT	CASSIDKRNTEAFF	-	few	TRBV19	TRBJ1-1
TGTGCCAGCAGCCAAGAATCCGGGACCCCGAGGACTGAAGCTTTCTTT	CASSQESGTPRTEAFF	-	-	TRBV4-2	TRBJ1-1
TGTGCCAGCAGCCAAGATCCCCTAGCGGGTCCGGGAAGCACAGATACGCAGTATTTT	CASSQDPLAGPGSTDTQYF	TRBD2	-	TRBV4-2	TRBJ2-3
TGTGCCAGCAGCTTACTGGCGGGAGCTGAGACCCAGTACTTC	CASSLLAGAETQYF	TRBD2	many	TRBV11-2	TRBJ2-5
TGTGCCAACAGCTTATCAGGGACTAGCGTGAGGGGTGAGCAGTTCTTC	CANSLSGTSVRGEQFF	TRBD2	-	TRBV11-3	TRBJ2-1
TGCAGCGTGGGGACAGGGAAAAATCAGCCCCAGCATTTT	CSVGTGKNQPQHF	TRBD1	-	TRBV29-1	TRBJ1-5
TGCGCCAGCAGGTCCCTCGTAGCGGGACTTTACAATGAGCAGTTCTTC	CASRSLVAGLYNEQFF	TRBD2	-	TRBV5-1	TRBJ2-1
TGTGCCTGGAGGGCGGTAACTCTACTAGCGGGAGTTACCTACAATGAGCAGTTCTTC	CAWRAVTLLAGVTYNEQFF	TRBD2	few	TRBV30	TRBJ2-1
TGTGCCAGCAGGGAGGGGACTTCAGGGGATGGCTACACCTTC	CASREGTSGDGYTF	-	-	TRBV6-1	TRBJ1-2
TGTGCCACGAGACTAGCGGGAGGGCCAGAGACCCAGTACTTC	CATRLAGGPETQYF	TRBD2	-	TRBV10-3	TRBJ2-5
TGTGCCAGCAGCTTAGGAGTCCAGGGAACTGGAGCTTTCTTT	CASSLGVQGTGAFF	-	-	TRBV11-2	TRBJ1-1
TGTGCCAGCAGCCGAACAGTTTTCGACTCACCCCTCCACTTT	CASSRTVFDSPLHF	-	few	TRBV6-5	TRBJ1-6
TGTGCCAACAGTTTACAGGGGGCGAATTCACCCCTCCACTTC	CANSLQGANSPLHF	TRBD1	-	TRBV11-2	TRBJ1-6
TGTGCCAGCAGCCTGACAGGGATGTATGGCTACACCTTC	CASSLTGMYGYTF	TRBD1	-	TRBV4-2	TRBJ1-2
TGTGCCACCAGTGACCTAGACAGGGGGCGCGCGGGAGGCACAGATACGCAGTATTTT	CATSDLDRGRAGGTDTQYF	TRBD1	-	TRBV24-1	TRBJ2-3
TGTGCCAGCATCTTAGTGGTGGCCGGGGAGTTGTTTTTT	CASILVVAGELFF	-	-	TRBV11-2	TRBJ2-2
TGCAGCGTTGTACTAGCGGGAGGACCATACGAGCAGTACTTC	CSVVLAGGPYEQYF	TRBD2	many	TRBV29-1	TRBJ2-7
TGCAGCGTTGTAACTAGCGTCATCTCCTACAATGAGCAGTTCTTC	CSVVTSVISYNEQFF	TRBD2	many	TRBV29-1	TRBJ2-1
TGTGCCAGCACACCCCTGAGCGGGAGCTACGAGCAGTACTTC	CASTPLSGSYEQYF	TRBD2	many	TRBV11-2	TRBJ2-7